This TCR beta chain emerged from a study of cytomegalovirus exposure and HLA in healthy donors. The method was immunoSEQ multiplex PCR; TCRdb's version includes in-frame clones alone and lacks a portion of them. The sample lists about 150,000 clones, 94% occurring once. Donors came from a validation cohort of 90 to 150 subjects, distinct from the first 666-subject cohort. Sequenced input: PBMCs. The TCR originated in a man between 18 and 29 years old in good health and CMV-seropositive.

The CDR3 DNA is TGTGCCAGTAGTATCGGGACTAGCGGAATCAATGAGCAGTTCTTC. Translating it yields CASSIGTSGINEQFF. The chain links TRBV19 to TRBJ2-1; 11 bases line up with TRBD2. This CDR3 region has 15 residues. The junction had 4 bases not matched to a gene; V was cut back by 3 bases and J by 6 bases. Germline V gene data show CDR1 as LNHDA and CDR2 as SQIVND (reference sequence).